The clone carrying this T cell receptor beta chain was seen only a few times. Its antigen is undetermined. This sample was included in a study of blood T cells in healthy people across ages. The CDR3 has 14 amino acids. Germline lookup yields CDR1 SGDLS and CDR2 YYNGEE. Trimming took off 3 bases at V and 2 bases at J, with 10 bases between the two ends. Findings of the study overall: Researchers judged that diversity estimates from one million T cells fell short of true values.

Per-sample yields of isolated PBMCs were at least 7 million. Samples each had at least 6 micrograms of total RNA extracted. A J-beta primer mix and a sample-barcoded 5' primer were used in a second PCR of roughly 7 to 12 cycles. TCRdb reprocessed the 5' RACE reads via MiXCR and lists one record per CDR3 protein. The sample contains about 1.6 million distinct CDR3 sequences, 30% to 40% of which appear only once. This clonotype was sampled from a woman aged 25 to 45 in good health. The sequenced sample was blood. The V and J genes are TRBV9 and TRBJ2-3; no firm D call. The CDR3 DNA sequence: TGTGCCAGCAGCGGGGCTACCTCCACAGATACGCAGTATTTT. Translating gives CASSGATSTDTQYF.